This T cell receptor (beta chain) appears in the sequencing data of a study of CD8 T cells in Susac syndrome. Study results and limitations: An acknowledgment was made by the study that its TCR sequencing and HLA analysis involved relatively few individuals.

RNA, at about 0.45 to 1 ug, was reverse transcribed with random hexamers. Across 54 Vbeta and 13 Jbeta, TCR beta CDR3 was amplified with immunoSEQ multiplex PCR. TCRdb re-called the immunoSEQ multiplex PCR reads with MiXCR, one entry per CDR3 protein. The data hold around 190,000 distinct CDR3 sequences, with 90% to 95% observed a single time. On this clonotype: Its specificity is not known.

The authors negatively isolated CD8+ and CD4+ T cells and FACS-enriched TEMRA cells. The sequence was collected from a human donor in good health. Sample: CD4+ T cells from PBMCs.

CDR3 amino acids: CASSLDGANQPQHF. The CDR3 DNA is TGTGCCAGCAGCTTGGACGGAGCCAATCAGCCCCAGCATTTT. The genes are TRBV5-4 and TRBJ1-5, with unresolved D. The germline V and J ends were trimmed by 0 bases and 3 bases, with 7 bases remaining between them. CDR1 and CDR2 from the germline V gene are SGHNT and YYREEE (reference sequence). The length of the CDR3 is 14 residues. Based on the CDR3 plus reference TRBV5-4 and TRBJ1-5, the full variable domain is ETGVTQSPTHLIKTRGQQVTLRCSSQSGHNTVSWYQQALGQGPQFIFQYYREEENGRGNFPPRFSGLQFPNYSSELNVNALELDDSALYLCASSLDGANQPQHFGDGTRLSIL.